The 28 T cell receptor beta chains listed next were all sequenced from one sample in a study of CD8 T cells in ankylosing spondylitis. TCRdb used MiXCR to reprocess the 5' RACE reads, holding one entry per CDR3 protein. There are 220,000 or so distinct CDR3 sequences in the sample; under 12% occur only once, and about 19% lies in the top ten. Sequenced: blood, either unsorted or a sorted T cell fraction (not recorded which). These receptors were obtained from a male donor with ankylosing spondylitis or in good health (not recorded which).

This clonotype was observed at least ten times. The rearrangement links TRBV12-3 or TRBV12-4 to TRBJ1-5, with D possibly TRBD1 on 5 matching bases. V was clipped by 5 bases and J by 4 bases, with 15 bases between them. CDR3 length: 15 amino acids. In DNA form, the CDR3 reads TGTGCCAGCAGTCCCCAGGGAGCATTAAATCAGCCCCAGCATTTT. Protein: CASSPQGALNQPQHF.

This clonotype was found many times. The chain combines TRBV20-1 with TRBJ2-1; D uncertain. The CDR3 has 14 residues. CDR1 DFQATT and CDR2 SNEGSKA come from the germline V gene (reference sequence). V dropped 0 bases and J dropped 0 bases, with 6 bases sitting between them. CDR3 coding DNA: TGCAGTGCTAGAGACATTAGCTCCTACAATGAGCAGTTCTTC. It translates to CSARDISSYNEQFF.

This clonotype was recorded at least ten times. The rearrangement links TRBV7-9 to TRBJ1-2; D is unresolved. Germline loops: CDR1 SEHNR, CDR2 FQNEAQ (reference sequence). Trimming left V 0 bases short and J 1 base short, with 12 bases between. This CDR3 spans 16 amino acids. CDR3 residues: CASSLASGQSNYGYTF. The DNA of the CDR3 is TGTGCCAGCAGCTTAGCGTCTGGGCAGAGTAACTATGGCTACACCTTC.

There are a few counts of this clonotype. The chain couples TRBV20-1 to TRBJ2-1; 11 positions agree with TRBD1. J lost 2 bases, V lost 6 bases, and 9 bases had no gene match. There are 16 residues in the CDR3. Germline V gene lookup returns CDR1 DFQATT and CDR2 SNEGSKA (reference sequence). CDR3 protein: CSAVDRGLHTYNEQFF. The DNA of the CDR3 is TGCAGTGCAGTGGACAGGGGGCTACATACCTACAATGAGCAGTTCTTC.

The V gene is TRBV20-1, the J gene TRBJ1-5, with no clear D. This CDR3 has 12 amino acids. The germline V and J ends were trimmed by 3 bases and 2 bases, with 5 bases remaining between them. Germline assignment: CDR1 DFQATT and CDR2 SNEGSKA (reference sequence). The CDR3 nucleotides are TGCAGTGCTAGCGCTGGCAATCAGCCCCAGCATTTT. It encodes CSASAGNQPQHF.

The V gene is TRBV7-3, the J gene TRBJ2-2; 8 nucleotides match TRBD2. This CDR3 is built from 16 residues. With 5 bases clipped from V and 7 bases from J, the junction kept 12 bases outside the gene matches. Germline lookup yields CDR1 SGHTA and CDR2 FQGTGA. The CDR3 protein is CASSQGTRRGSGELFF. The CDR3 DNA sequence: TGTGCCAGCAGCCAAGGGACTAGGAGGGGCAGCGGGGAGCTGTTTTTT.

There are many counts of this clonotype. The rearrangement links TRBV5-4 to TRBJ2-4; no firm D call. Trimming removed 4 bases at V and 8 bases at J, with 19 bases between. The length of the CDR3 is 15 residues. Per the germline V gene, CDR1 is SGHNT and CDR2 is YYREEE (reference sequence). The CDR3 protein is CASSIHRDPLDIQYF. In nucleotides, the CDR3 is TGTGCCAGCAGCATCCACAGAGACCCCTTGGACATTCAGTACTTC.

This clonotype has only a few counts. The chain joins TRBV7-2 to TRBJ1-4; TRBD1 aligns across 7 bases. This CDR3 has 15 amino acids. V gave up 2 bases and J gave up 8 bases; unmatched junction bases: 8. Looked up from germline, CDR1 is SGHTA and CDR2 is FQGNSA. The CDR3 loop is CASSLPTGYGEKLFF. CDR3 in DNA: TGTGCCAGCAGCTTACCGACAGGGTACGGCGAAAAACTGTTTTTT.

This clonotype has at least ten counts. J is TRBJ1-1 and V is TRBV7-8; D is ambiguous. The CDR3 is 10 amino acids. The V end was cut by 5 bases, the J end by 5 bases, with 3 bases between. The V gene's germline CDR1 is SGHVS and CDR2 FQNEAQ. The CDR3 DNA follows: TGTGCCAGCAGCAATACTGAAGCTTTCTTT. Translation: CASSNTEAFF.

This clonotype has a count of ten or more. This chain uses TRBV9 with TRBJ2-2; D is perhaps TRBD2 (6 bases). Germline CDR1 is SGDLS and CDR2 is YYNGEE. The CDR3 runs to 17 residues. The V end lost 0 bases, the J end lost 4 bases, and 16 bases lay between the germline ends. The CDR3 sequence is CASSVARRGRGTGELFF. The CDR3 bases are TGTGCCAGCAGCGTAGCTCGGAGGGGAAGGGGCACCGGGGAGCTGTTTTTT.

CDR3 coding DNA: TGCGCCAGCAGCTCAGAGGGGGGCCGGGGTGAAAAACTGTTTTTT. As protein: CASSSEGGRGEKLFF. The rearrangement links TRBV5-1 to TRBJ1-4, with a tentative D call TRBD1 (6 bases). Germline assignment: CDR1 SGHRS and CDR2 YFSETQ. V lost 3 bases to trimming and J lost 7 bases, with 16 bases between them. The CDR3 is 15 residues long.

This clonotype was picked up many times. The chain employs TRBV7-2 and TRBJ1-5; TRBD1 aligns across 8 bases. V lost 3 bases and J lost 4; bases outside the gene matches: 11. The CDR3 extends over 17 amino acids. Germline assignment: CDR1 SGHTA and CDR2 FQGNSA. The CDR3 loop reads CASSFPATGAINQPQHF. The DNA of the CDR3 is TGTGCCAGCAGCTTTCCCGCGACAGGGGCTATAAATCAGCCCCAGCATTTT.

The chain employs TRBV3-1 and TRBJ1-5; D not certain. V lost 4 bases, J lost 3 bases, and 13 bases lay in between. Germline V gives CDR1 LGHDT, CDR2 YNNKEL (reference sequence). This CDR3 is 15 amino acids long. The CDR3 is CASSPGAGINQPQHF. The CDR3 nucleotides are TGTGCCAGCAGCCCAGGTGCGGGGATCAATCAGCCCCAGCATTTT. Drawing the rest from reference TRBV3-1 and TRBJ1-5, the complete variable domain is DTAVSQTPKYLVTQMGNDKSIKCEQNLGHDTMYWYKQDSKKFLKIMFSYNNKELIINETVPNRFSPKSPDKAHLNLHINSLELGDSAVYFCASSPGAGINQPQHFGDGTRLSIL.

The V gene is TRBV15, the J gene TRBJ1-1, with 10 positions matching TRBD1. CDR3 length: 16 amino acids. V gave up 1 base and J gave up 11 bases; unmatched junction bases: 13. The germline gives CDR1 LNHNV, CDR2 YYDKDF (reference sequence). CDR3 residues: CATSRGPRWDRGRAFF. The CDR3 DNA sequence: TGTGCCACCAGCAGAGGACCTCGGTGGGACAGGGGTCGGGCTTTCTTT.

This clonotype was seen only a few times. V is TRBV28 and J is TRBJ2-1; D call uncertain. This CDR3 is 12 amino acids long. CDR1 and CDR2 from the germline V gene are MDHEN and SYDVKM. Deletions cut 7 bases from V and 3 bases from J, with 7 bases between. CDR3 sequence: CASKRNYNEQFF. CDR3 DNA sequence: TGTGCCAGCAAACGGAACTACAATGAGCAGTTCTTC.

The rearrangement links TRBV5-1 to TRBJ1-1; 11 bases are a match to TRBD1. The V gene's germline CDR1 is SGHRS and CDR2 YFSETQ. Trimming removed 2 bases from V and 1 base from J; junction bases left unmatched: 13. The CDR3 contains 19 residues. CDR3 nucleotides: TGCGCCAGCAGCTTCCCGGGGACCTCCGGACAGGGGGCGAACACTGAAGCTTTCTTT. Amino acids: CASSFPGTSGQGANTEAFF.

The V gene is TRBV7-8, the J gene TRBJ2-1; D gene uncertain. Per germline, CDR1 SGHVS and CDR2 FQNEAQ. The CDR3 covers 13 residues. V was pared by 5 bases and J by 10 bases, with 15 bases between. The CDR3 bases are TGTGCCAGCAGCCTTAGCCCGAGAGAGGAGCAGTTCTTC. Protein product: CASSLSPREEQFF.

This clonotype was seen a few times. The chain employs TRBV28 and TRBJ1-5, with D unclear. Germline CDR1 is MDHEN and CDR2 is SYDVKM. V was clipped by 6 bases and J by 5 bases, with 5 bases between them. The CDR3 loop spans 11 amino acids. In nucleotides, the CDR3 is TGTGCCAGCAGCGAGTATCAGCCCCAGCATTTT. This translates into CASSEYQPQHF. The complete variable domain, with remaining parts taken from reference TRBV28 and TRBJ1-5, reads DVKVTQSSRYLVKRTGEKVFLECVQDMDHENMFWYRQDPGLGLRLIYFSYDVKMKEKGDIPEGYSVSREKKERFSLILESASTNQTSMYLCASSEYQPQHFGDGTRLSIL.

This clonotype was picked up many times. The chain joins TRBV6-5 to TRBJ1-2, with TRBD1 as a possible D gene (6 bases). Trimming left V 2 bases short and J 8 bases short, with 18 bases between. The CDR3 spans 15 residues. CDR1 MNHEY and CDR2 SVGAGI come from the germline V gene. Written as DNA, the CDR3 is TGTGCCAGCAGTTACCGCGGGAGGGGGGGAGGAGGCTACACCTTC. It codes for CASSYRGRGGGGYTF.

In this sample, this clonotype turned up a few times. This CDR3 reads CASSFSGGASYEQYF. As DNA, the CDR3 is TGCGCCAGCAGCTTTAGCGGGGGGGCCTCCTACGAGCAGTACTTC. This chain links TRBV5-1 with TRBJ2-7, with 11 nucleotides matching TRBD2. Germline V gene sequence: CDR1 SGHRS, CDR2 YFSETQ. This CDR3 is 15 amino acids long. V lost 2 bases, J lost 0 bases, and 1 base stayed unmatched.

This clonotype was observed a single time. A much larger clone sits a single nucleotide away, making a read error possible. V and J are TRBV12-3 or TRBV12-4 and TRBJ2-7; no firm D call. The CDR3 has 14 amino acids. Trimming removed 5 bases at V and 2 bases at J, with 13 bases between. The CDR3 DNA is TGTGCCAGCAGTCTCCCGATGGGCCCCTACGAGCAGTACTTC. Its translation: CASSLPMGPYEQYF.

This clonotype showed up many times. The chain combines TRBV7-2 with TRBJ2-2; TRBD1 matches 8 bases. The junction had 2 bases not matched to a gene; V was cut back by 3 bases and J by 5 bases. The CDR3 is 14 residues long. In germline, CDR1 is SGHTA, CDR2 FQGNSA. The CDR3 DNA follows: TGTGCCAGCAGCTTCAACAGGGGGACCGGGGAGCTGTTTTTT. Its translation is CASSFNRGTGELFF.

This clonotype was observed many times. V and J are TRBV29-1 and TRBJ1-4; D is uncertain. The germline V gene encodes CDR1 SQVTM and CDR2 ANQGSEA. CDR3 length: 13 amino acids. Trimming removed 4 bases from V and 3 bases from J, with 9 bases in between. The CDR3 sequence is CSVGGPANEKLFF. The CDR3 DNA reads as TGCAGCGTTGGCGGGCCCGCTAATGAAAAACTGTTTTTT.

V usage is TRBV11-2 and J usage is TRBJ2-5, with D possibly TRBD1 on 6 matching bases. Per the germline V gene, CDR1 is SGHAT and CDR2 is FQNNGV. Trimming pared 0 bases from V and 3 bases from J, leaving 14 bases between. This CDR3 has 16 residues. DNA for the CDR3: TGTGCCAGCAGCTTAGATCCTAGGGGGATCAAAGAGACCCAGTACTTC. This gives the protein CASSLDPRGIKETQYF. The whole variable domain, remainder taken from reference TRBV11-2 and TRBJ2-5, is EAGVAQSPRYKIIEKRQSVAFWCNPISGHATLYWYQQILGQGPKLLIQFQNNGVVDDSQLPKDRFSAERLKGVDSTLKIQPAKLEDSAVYLCASSLDPRGIKETQYFGPGTRLLVL.

This clonotype was found a few times. This sequence joins TRBV7-8 and TRBJ1-1; maybe TRBD1 (5 bases). Germline CDR1 reads SGHVS; CDR2 reads FQNEAQ. With 8 bases removed from V and 8 bases from J, the gap between germline ends came to 15 bases. This CDR3 spans 12 amino acids. In DNA, the CDR3 is TGTGCCAGCGTTAGGGGCGAAGACGAAGCTTTCTTT. This codes for CASVRGEDEAFF.

In its sample, this clonotype was seen many times. The chain is built from TRBV20-1 and TRBJ2-1; TRBD2 matches 12 bases. The CDR3 loop spans 13 amino acids. CDR1 and CDR2 from the germline V gene are DFQATT and SNEGSKA (reference sequence). The CDR3, as DNA: TGCAGCCGACTAGCGGGGGCTTACAATGAGCAGTTCTTC. Protein product: CSRLAGAYNEQFF.

V gene TRBV3-1 combines with J gene TRBJ2-7; 7 nucleotides line up with TRBD1. Germline CDR1 and CDR2: LGHDT and YNNKEL (reference sequence). The CDR3 is 14 residues long. V dropped 3 bases and J dropped 4; count of bases not matched to a gene: 6. CDR3 in amino acids: CASSQDNRGYEQYF. The CDR3 DNA reads as TGTGCCAGCAGCCAGGACAACAGGGGTTACGAGCAGTACTTC.

This clonotype was seen more than once but under ten times. The chain links TRBV18 to TRBJ1-2; D remains ambiguous. The CDR3 covers 13 residues. Trimming cost V 0 bases and J 4 bases, with 6 bases left between them. The germline V gene encodes CDR1 KGHSH and CDR2 LQKENI. The CDR3 here is CASSPPAGYGYTF. The CDR3 DNA follows: TGTGCCAGCTCACCACCGGCAGGCTATGGCTACACCTTC.